These 7 T cell receptor beta chains originate from one sample sequenced in a study of blood T cell repertoires in COVID-19. The assay was immunoSEQ multiplex PCR, and TCRdb's table has in-frame clones only and misses some. The table lists tens of thousands of clones, roughly 86% of them singletons, with approximately 6.8% in the top ten. Material: peripheral blood. All receptors derive from a man in his fifties with active or convalescent COVID-19.

The rearrangement joins TRBV15 to TRBJ1-5, with 10 bases lining up with TRBD1. This CDR3 region has 16 residues. The germline gives CDR1 LNHNV, CDR2 YYDKDF (reference sequence). Unmatched junction bases numbered 5, after V lost 1 base and J lost 5 bases. CDR3 sequence: CATSRASGTGDQPQHF. Here the CDR3 DNA reads TGTGCCACCAGCAGAGCTTCCGGGACAGGGGATCAGCCCCAGCATTTT.

The chain has TRBV7-2 and TRBJ2-1; 11 bases map to TRBD2. Trimming removed 5 bases from V and 4 bases from J; junction bases left unmatched: 7. Germline CDR1 is SGHTA and CDR2 is FQGNSA. This CDR3 has 16 residues. CDR3 loop: CASSASSGGGYNEQFF. CDR3 sequence (DNA): TGTGCCAGCAGCGCAAGTAGCGGGGGGGGTTACAATGAGCAGTTCTTC.

The chain is built from TRBV4-1 and TRBJ1-2; D is perhaps TRBD1 (6 bases). Germline loops: CDR1 MGHRA, CDR2 YSYEKL. The CDR3 contains 16 residues. The ends were cut back, 1 base at V and 2 bases at J, with 14 bases in the middle. CDR3: CASSQGDRLPNYGYTF. CDR3 DNA sequence: TGCGCCAGCAGCCAAGGCGACAGGCTCCCGAACTATGGCTACACCTTC.

The rearrangement joins TRBV5-4 to TRBJ2-5, with D unresolved. The CDR3 is made up of 14 amino acids. V was pared by 4 bases and J by 1 base, with 11 bases between. Germline assignment: CDR1 SGHNT and CDR2 YYREEE (reference sequence). The CDR3: CASSQDMAQETQYF. The CDR3 DNA sequence: TGTGCCAGCAGCCAAGATATGGCCCAAGAGACCCAGTACTTC. The entire variable domain, with the rest obtained from reference TRBV5-4 and TRBJ2-5, is as follows: ETGVTQSPTHLIKTRGQQVTLRCSSQSGHNTVSWYQQALGQGPQFIFQYYREEENGRGNFPPRFSGLQFPNYSSELNVNALELDDSALYLCASSQDMAQETQYFGPGTRLLVL.

With respect to this clone: Compared with germline, one end of the junction differs, possibly owing to a read error. V is TRBV27 and J is TRBJ2-7, with 10 bases identical to TRBD1. Germline values: CDR1 MNHEY, CDR2 SMNVEV (reference sequence). CDR3 size: 16 residues. This CDR3 is CASSLSPGTGVYEQYF. As DNA, the CDR3 is TGTGCCAGCAGTCTATCTCCCGGGACAGGGGTCTACGAGCAGTACTTC.

V usage is TRBV28 and J usage is TRBJ1-1, with 8 bases fitting TRBD1. The CDR3 contains 15 residues. From germline, CDR1 is MDHEN and CDR2 SYDVKM. V lost 4 bases to trimming and J lost 4 bases; unmatched junction nucleotides: 8. The CDR3 sequence: CASSYLDRGSTEAFF. The DNA of the CDR3 is TGTGCCAGCAGTTATCTCGACAGGGGTAGCACTGAAGCTTTCTTT.

V usage is TRBV2 and J usage is TRBJ1-2; 9 bases are shared with TRBD1. V shed 7 bases and J 6 bases; nucleotides not matched to a gene: 9. CDR1 SNHLY and CDR2 FYNNEI come from the germline V gene. The CDR3 runs to 14 residues. CDR3 amino acids: CASIFDRGYDGYTF. The CDR3 bases are TGTGCCAGCATATTTGACAGGGGGTACGATGGCTACACCTTC.